A selection of T cell receptor beta chains follows, all from one sample in a study of Ad26.COV2.S vaccination and SARS-CoV-2 variants. The assay was immunoSEQ multiplex PCR, and TCRdb's table has in-frame clones only and misses some. The sample has about 320,000 clones; approximately 86% are singletons. This specimen was peripheral blood, taken in a trial of Ad26.COV2.S vaccine versus placebo. The receptors here all came from a person between 18 and 65 years old who received the Ad26.COV2.S COVID-19 vaccine or a placebo. Each CDR3 is given with its conserved first and last residue. The D gene is left open where the match is weak. Some rows mark clone size as missing; the rest say once, few, many or name a class of expanded clone.

d_call: TRBD2; clone_size: .; j_call: TRBJ2-7; cdr3_length: 16; v_call: TRBV4-2; cdr3_aa: CASSQFAGGVNYEQYF; cdr3_nt: TGTGCCAGCAGCCAATTCGCGGGGGGGGTTAACTACGAGCAGTACTTC
d_call: TRBD1; clone_size: .; j_call: TRBJ1-4; cdr3_length: 15; v_call: TRBV9; cdr3_aa: CASSVGGTGNEKLFF; cdr3_nt: TGTGCCAGCAGCGTAGGTGGGACAGGGAATGAAAAACTGTTTTTT
d_call: TRBD1; clone_size: many; j_call: TRBJ1-1; cdr3_length: 14; v_call: TRBV19; cdr3_aa: CASSRTGVNTEAFF; cdr3_nt: TGTGCCAGTAGTAGGACAGGGGTGAACACTGAAGCTTTCTTT
d_call: .; clone_size: .; j_call: TRBJ2-1; cdr3_length: 17; v_call: TRBV12-2; cdr3_aa: CASRFTQWGAQDNEQFF; cdr3_nt: TGCGCAAGTCGCTTCACCCAATGGGGTGCCCAAGACAATGAGCAGTTCTTC
d_call: .; clone_size: .; j_call: TRBJ1-1; cdr3_length: 13; v_call: TRBV27; cdr3_aa: CASSARFGTEAFF; cdr3_nt: TGTGCCAGCAGTGCTCGATTTGGCACTGAAGCTTTCTTT
d_call: .; clone_size: once; j_call: TRBJ2-3; cdr3_length: 12; v_call: TRBV7-2; cdr3_aa: CASSLVDRTQYF; cdr3_nt: TGTGCCAGCAGCTTAGTCGATCGTACGCAGTATTTT
d_call: .; clone_size: once; j_call: TRBJ1-3; cdr3_length: 16; v_call: TRBV4-3; cdr3_aa: CASSQDLGRLGNTIYF; cdr3_nt: TGCGCCAGCAGCCAAGATTTGGGCAGGCTAGGAAACACCATATATTTT
d_call: .; clone_size: .; j_call: TRBJ2-7; cdr3_length: 13; v_call: TRBV4-3; cdr3_aa: CASSQGGGDEQYF; cdr3_nt: TGCGCCAGCAGCCAAGGAGGAGGGGACGAGCAGTACTTC
d_call: TRBD2; clone_size: .; j_call: TRBJ2-1; cdr3_length: 20; v_call: TRBV9; cdr3_aa: CASSAPRVAGGDSSYNEQFF; cdr3_nt: TGTGCCAGCAGCGCCCCCCGGGTAGCGGGGGGGGATAGCTCCTACAATGAGCAGTTCTTC
d_call: .; clone_size: .; j_call: TRBJ1-1; cdr3_length: 13; v_call: TRBV9; cdr3_aa: CASSREPKSEAFF; cdr3_nt: TGTGCCAGCAGCCGAGAACCAAAGTCAGAAGCTTTCTTT
d_call: TRBD1; clone_size: .; j_call: TRBJ1-4; cdr3_length: 16; v_call: TRBV9; cdr3_aa: CASSPRQGSTNEKLFF; cdr3_nt: TGTGCCAGCAGCCCAAGACAGGGGTCGACTAATGAAAAACTGTTTTTT
d_call: .; clone_size: once; j_call: TRBJ2-5; cdr3_length: 13; v_call: TRBV2; cdr3_aa: CASSEYREETQYF; cdr3_nt: TGTGCCAGCAGTGAATACAGGGAAGAGACCCAGTACTTC
d_call: .; clone_size: .; j_call: TRBJ2-7; cdr3_length: 13; v_call: TRBV29-1; cdr3_aa: CSVGSSGPYEQYF; cdr3_nt: TGCAGCGTTGGGTCCTCTGGCCCCTACGAGCAGTACTTC
d_call: TRBD1; clone_size: .; j_call: TRBJ1-2; cdr3_length: 15; v_call: TRBV14; cdr3_aa: CASSQGQGLYYGYTF; cdr3_nt: TGTGCCAGCAGCCAGGGACAGGGTTTATACTATGGCTACACCTTC
d_call: .; clone_size: .; j_call: TRBJ1-3; cdr3_length: 15; v_call: TRBV18; cdr3_aa: CASSPGSSSGNTIYF; cdr3_nt: TGTGCCAGCTCACCAGGATCGAGCTCTGGAAACACCATATATTTT
d_call: .; clone_size: .; j_call: TRBJ1-2; cdr3_length: 18; v_call: TRBV7-9; cdr3_aa: CASSSQAIEAELGYGYTF; cdr3_nt: TGTGCCAGCAGCTCCCAGGCGATAGAGGCCGAACTGGGCTATGGCTACACCTTC
d_call: TRBD1; clone_size: .; j_call: TRBJ2-1; cdr3_length: 15; v_call: TRBV24-1; cdr3_aa: CATSDSGQVDNEQFF; cdr3_nt: TGTGCCACCAGTGATTCGGGACAGGTTGACAATGAGCAGTTCTTC
d_call: .; clone_size: .; j_call: TRBJ1-2; cdr3_length: 15; v_call: TRBV7-2; cdr3_aa: CASKPRGGQHYGYTF; cdr3_nt: TGTGCCAGCAAGCCAAGGGGAGGGCAGCACTATGGCTACACCTTC
d_call: .; clone_size: .; j_call: TRBJ1-2; cdr3_length: 15; v_call: TRBV4-3; cdr3_aa: CASSQDEGSWYGYTF; cdr3_nt: TGCGCCAGCAGCCAAGATGAGGGGAGTTGGTATGGCTACACCTTC
d_call: TRBD2; clone_size: .; j_call: TRBJ2-2; cdr3_length: 17; v_call: TRBV2; cdr3_aa: CASKVGGTSGATGELFF; cdr3_nt: TGTGCCAGCAAGGTTGGGGGGACTAGCGGGGCCACCGGGGAGCTGTTTTTT
d_call: TRBD2; clone_size: .; j_call: TRBJ2-5; cdr3_length: 16; v_call: TRBV5-4; cdr3_aa: CASSTRTSGGGETQYF; cdr3_nt: TGTGCCAGCAGCACCCGGACTAGCGGGGGTGGGGAGACCCAGTACTTC
d_call: TRBD1; clone_size: .; j_call: TRBJ1-2; cdr3_length: 14; v_call: TRBV6-5; cdr3_aa: CASRAGTANYGYTF; cdr3_nt: TGTGCCAGCAGAGCCGGGACAGCTAACTATGGCTACACCTTC
d_call: .; clone_size: few; j_call: TRBJ1-3; cdr3_length: 12; v_call: TRBV12-3/TRBV12-4; cdr3_aa: CASSFLTPTIYF; cdr3_nt: TGTGCCAGCAGTTTTTTGACTCCTACCATATATTTT
d_call: .; clone_size: .; j_call: TRBJ1-6; cdr3_length: 15; v_call: TRBV6-5; cdr3_aa: CASMEDSSYNSPLHF; cdr3_nt: TGTGCCAGCATGGAGGACAGCTCCTATAATTCACCCCTCCACTTT
d_call: .; clone_size: .; j_call: TRBJ2-6; cdr3_length: 17; v_call: TRBV5-4; cdr3_aa: CASSLEAGGSGANVLTF; cdr3_nt: TGTGCCAGCAGCTTGGAGGCAGGGGGGTCTGGGGCCAACGTCCTGACTTTC
d_call: .; clone_size: .; j_call: TRBJ1-1; cdr3_length: 11; v_call: TRBV18; cdr3_aa: CASSHSTEAFF; cdr3_nt: TGTGCCAGCTCTCACAGCACTGAAGCTTTCTTT
d_call: TRBD1; clone_size: .; j_call: TRBJ2-5; cdr3_length: 14; v_call: TRBV18; cdr3_aa: CASSPSTGAETQYF; cdr3_nt: TGTGCCAGCTCACCGAGTACAGGGGCGGAGACCCAGTACTTC
d_call: .; clone_size: .; j_call: TRBJ2-3; cdr3_length: 13; v_call: TRBV9; cdr3_aa: CASTVLGTDTQYF; cdr3_nt: TGTGCCAGCACCGTTCTGGGCACAGATACGCAGTATTTT
d_call: .; clone_size: .; j_call: TRBJ1-2; cdr3_length: 15; v_call: TRBV5-4; cdr3_aa: CASSLVPLANYGYTF; cdr3_nt: TGTGCCAGCAGCTTGGTCCCGTTAGCTAACTATGGCTACACCTTC
d_call: TRBD1; clone_size: .; j_call: TRBJ2-7; cdr3_length: 14; v_call: TRBV5-5; cdr3_aa: CASSLADRVGEQYF; cdr3_nt: TGTGCCAGCAGCTTGGCCGACAGGGTAGGCGAGCAGTACTTC
d_call: .; clone_size: .; j_call: TRBJ2-3; cdr3_length: 17; v_call: TRBV18; cdr3_aa: CASSPIGRSRSTDTQYF; cdr3_nt: TGTGCCAGCTCACCAATTGGCCGCTCCCGTAGCACAGATACGCAGTATTTT
d_call: .; clone_size: .; j_call: TRBJ1-2; cdr3_length: 12; v_call: TRBV15; cdr3_aa: CATSRDGGGYTF; cdr3_nt: TGTGCCACCAGCAGAGATGGAGGGGGCTACACCTTC
d_call: .; clone_size: .; j_call: TRBJ1-1; cdr3_length: 13; v_call: TRBV5-4; cdr3_aa: CASSLDINTEAFF; cdr3_nt: TGTGCCAGCAGCTTGGATATTAACACTGAAGCTTTCTTT
d_call: .; clone_size: .; j_call: TRBJ2-3; cdr3_length: 12; v_call: TRBV6-4; cdr3_aa: CASSDTLNTQYF; cdr3_nt: TGTGCCAGCAGTGACACCCTGAATACGCAGTATTTT
d_call: TRBD1; clone_size: .; j_call: TRBJ2-7; cdr3_length: 15; v_call: TRBV6-5; cdr3_aa: CASTKDRAGTYEQYF; cdr3_nt: TGTGCCAGCACAAAGGACAGGGCGGGGACCTACGAGCAGTACTTC
d_call: TRBD1; clone_size: .; j_call: TRBJ1-2; cdr3_length: 16; v_call: TRBV18; cdr3_aa: CASSPQVGQGAYGYTF; cdr3_nt: TGTGCCAGCTCCCCTCAGGTTGGACAGGGGGCCTATGGCTACACCTTC
d_call: .; clone_size: .; j_call: TRBJ2-5; cdr3_length: 15; v_call: TRBV5-1; cdr3_aa: CASSPAAPGKETQYF; cdr3_nt: TGCGCCAGCAGCCCGGCCGCCCCAGGGAAGGAGACCCAGTACTTC
d_call: TRBD2; clone_size: .; j_call: TRBJ2-5; cdr3_length: 15; v_call: TRBV6-5; cdr3_aa: CASSATSGGFGTQYF; cdr3_nt: TGTGCCAGCAGCGCCACTAGCGGGGGTTTTGGGACCCAGTACTTC
d_call: .; clone_size: .; j_call: TRBJ1-3; cdr3_length: 16; v_call: TRBV6-4; cdr3_aa: CASSDRDLSSGNTIYF; cdr3_nt: TGTGCCAGCAGTGACCGTGACTTGAGCTCTGGAAACACCATATATTTT
d_call: .; clone_size: .; j_call: TRBJ2-7; cdr3_length: 14; v_call: TRBV5-4; cdr3_aa: CASSSGTVAYEQYF; cdr3_nt: TGTGCCAGCAGCTCCGGGACGGTGGCCTACGAGCAGTACTTC